This T cell receptor beta chain comes out of a study of human CD8 memory T cell subsets. Study-level points and caveats: Stem-like memory T cell repertoires overlapped minimally with precursor exhausted T cell repertoires.

This CDR3 region has 17 residues. Germline lookup yields CDR1 KGHDR and CDR2 SFDVKD. This clonotype is labeled medium-sized (0.01 to 0.1%) based on frequency. No antigen is known for it. Construction of TCR beta libraries was accomplished by means of UMI-labeled 5' RACE. Authors' analysis steps: TCR beta libraries each contained roughly 3,000 to 20,000 functional CDR3 beta clonotypes. From the 5' RACE reads, TCRdb lists one entry per CDR3 protein and no DNA. The V and J calls and clone size come from TCRdb's table, not from the authors' own analysis. The table lists fewer than 6,500 distinct CDR3 sequences.

The TCR sequence derives from a human donor in good health. The specimen sequenced was CD8+ effector memory T cells (TEM) sorted from PBMCs. Subset reported: effector memory CD8 T cells, CCR7- CD45RO+ CD95+. The rearrangement links TRBV24-1 to TRBJ2-1; the TCRdb call, TRBD1, lacks DNA for checking. The CDR3: CATSLRGSGTGFNEQFF.